One and the same sample provided the 14 T cell receptor beta chains below, sequenced in a study of regulatory T cells in long-lasting Graves disease. Building of the TCR beta libraries involved iRepertoire HTBI primers and Arm-PCR of CDR3 regions. MiXCR, applied by TCRdb to the multiplex PCR reads, yields one record per CDR3 protein. The repertoire consists of about 310,000 distinct CDR3 sequences, with 20% to 25% occurring once and the leading ten covering more than 55%. Time point given: persistent/refractory GD, antithyroid drugs over 5 years with positive TRAb. After RNA was extracted from PBMCs, the TCR library was made from it. Sample: peripheral blood mononuclear cells (PBMCs), taken when the disease was refractory, from a patient treated with antithyroid drugs. Source of these receptors: a female donor with Graves disease.

V usage is TRBV5-4 and J usage is TRBJ2-7; TRBD1 aligns across 12 bases. The CDR3 extends over 13 amino acids. CDR1 is SGHNT and CDR2 is YYREEE in the germline V gene (reference sequence). Trimming removed 4 bases from V and 6 bases from J; junction bases left unmatched: 2. The CDR3 sequence: CASSGDRGREQYF. In DNA, the CDR3 is TGTGCCAGCAGCGGGGACAGGGGGCGCGAGCAGTACTTC.

This clonotype was counted a few times. The chain carries TRBV7-2 and TRBJ1-1, with D unresolved. Germline V CDR1 and CDR2: SGHTA, FQGNSA. This CDR3 is built from 15 residues. The V gene lost 3 bases and the J gene lost 3 bases, with 14 bases spanning the gap. CDR3 residues: CASSFDGHPDTEAFF. DNA for the CDR3: TGTGCCAGCAGCTTCGACGGGCACCCGGACACTGAAGCTTTCTTT.

This clonotype came up many times. This chain links TRBV6-1 with TRBJ2-2; TRBD2 aligns across 9 bases. The CDR3 runs 15 residues. Germline V gives CDR1 MNHNS, CDR2 SASEGT. The V segment lost 5 bases and the J segment 2 bases; nucleotides outside the gene matches: 3. The CDR3 here is CASSRLADNTGELFF. CDR3 bases: TGTGCCAGCAGTCGACTAGCGGATAACACCGGGGAGCTGTTTTTT.

The chain couples TRBV18 to TRBJ1-1; D remains ambiguous. The germline CDR1 and CDR2 sequences are KGHSH and LQKENI. The CDR3 has 15 residues. The V gene lost 3 bases and the J gene lost 4 bases, with 15 bases spanning the gap. As DNA, the CDR3 is TGTGCCAGCTCACCGTGGGAGTTCTTGGCCACTGAAGCTTTCTTT. Protein product: CASSPWEFLATEAFF.

This clonotype was counted only a few times. This chain joins TRBV6-1 and TRBJ2-6, with unresolved D. CDR1 and CDR2 from the germline V gene are MNHNS and SASEGT. This CDR3 has 16 residues. Trimming took 6 bases from V and 2 from J, leaving 14 bases between them. The CDR3 is CASSLGWAAGANVLTF. The CDR3 nucleotides read TGTGCCAGCAGCCTGGGGTGGGCGGCTGGGGCCAACGTCCTGACTTTC.

There are a few counts of this clonotype. CDR3 sequence: CASSPDMGYEQYF. The CDR3 DNA reads as TGTGCCAGCAGCCCAGATATGGGCTACGAGCAGTACTTC. The chain combines TRBV3-1 with TRBJ2-7, with D uncertain. Germline V gene data show CDR1 as LGHDT and CDR2 as YNNKEL (reference sequence). The V end lost 4 bases, the J end lost 3 bases, and 10 bases lay between the germline ends. There are 13 residues in the CDR3.

V and J are TRBV10-3 and TRBJ1-1, with D uncertain. V lost 2 bases, J lost 2 bases, and 9 bases lay in between. The germline gives CDR1 ENHRY, CDR2 SYGVKD. CDR3 length equals 14 residues. CDR3 in amino acids: CAISENTINTEAFF. Written as DNA, the CDR3 is TGTGCCATCAGTGAGAACACAATTAACACTGAAGCTTTCTTT.

This clonotype has just a few counts. The V call is TRBV4-1, the J call TRBJ1-1, with D possibly TRBD1 on 5 matching bases. V was shortened by 0 bases and J by 8 bases, with 10 bases between the two germline ends. The germline V gene has CDR1 MGHRA and CDR2 YSYEKL. The length of the CDR3 is 13 residues. The CDR3: CASSQDGAGEAFF. DNA of the CDR3: TGCGCCAGCAGCCAAGATGGGGCAGGAGAAGCTTTCTTT.

About this clonotype itself: A much larger clone lies one base from this, so it may be a read error. The chain combines TRBV7-8 with TRBJ2-5, with 9 positions matching TRBD1. Germline values: CDR1 SGHVS, CDR2 FQNEAQ. This CDR3 is 14 amino acids long. DNA for the CDR3: TGTGTCAGCGGACGACAGGGGGTTCAAGAGACCCAGTACTTC. It is translated as CVSGRQGVQETQYF.

The sample holds many counts of this clonotype. The DNA of the CDR3 is TGTGCCAGCAGTTCCAATCTCCGGACGTACACTGAAGCTTTCTTT. Its protein is CASSSNLRTYTEAFF. The genes are TRBV28 and TRBJ1-1; no firm D call. V was trimmed by 4 bases and J by 3 bases, leaving 15 bases between them. The length of the CDR3 is 15 residues. CDR1 is MDHEN, CDR2 SYDVKM, per germline.

The sample holds many counts of this clonotype. The gene calls are TRBV19 and TRBJ1-5; 7 positions agree with TRBD1. Germline-derived CDR1 and CDR2 are LNHDA and SQIVND (reference sequence). V lost 6 bases, J lost 2 bases, and 13 bases stayed unmatched. The CDR3 contains 17 residues. CDR3 region: CASRHRGADFRNQPQHF. CDR3 DNA: TGTGCCAGTAGGCACAGGGGCGCTGACTTTCGCAATCAGCCCCAGCATTTT.

As regards this clonotype: A far larger clone is off by one base, so a read error is likely. This likely comes from a read error, as the CDR3 has no conserved phenylalanine or tryptophan at its end. CDR3 coding DNA: TGTGCCAGCAGCTGGACAGGGGGCTATGGCTACACCTCC. Amino acids: CASSWTGGYGYTS. V is TRBV7-3 and J is TRBJ1-2, with 10 nucleotides matching TRBD1. CDR3 length: 13 amino acids. The V and J ends lost 4 bases and 4 bases, in that order; junction bases with no gene match: 0. CDR1 is SGHTA, CDR2 FQGTGA, per germline.

This clonotype was picked up many times. The chain uses TRBV7-2 and TRBJ2-5; either TRBD1 or TRBD2 may supply D (6 bases each). Deletions cut 0 bases from V and 4 bases from J, with 15 bases between. Per germline, CDR1 SGHTA and CDR2 FQGNSA. The CDR3 covers 16 residues. The CDR3 here is CASSLARGGRLETQYF. Written as DNA, the CDR3 is TGTGCCAGCAGCTTAGCGCGTGGGGGGCGCCTAGAGACCCAGTACTTC.

Details on this clonotype: A read error is likely here: a far larger clone is one base away. J is TRBJ2-5 and V is TRBV9; no clear D gene. Deletions cut 7 bases from V and 5 bases from J, with 18 bases between. The CDR3 is made up of 14 amino acids. Germline CDR1 is SGDLS and CDR2 is YYNGEE. The CDR3 spells CASRPCLVGETQYF. The CDR3 DNA is TGTGCCAGCCGTCCCTGTTTGGTCGGGGAGACCCAGTACTTC.